These T cell receptor beta chains were read from a single sample in a study of identifying expanded T cells in peripheral blood. This table comes from immunoSEQ multiplex PCR, and its TCRdb copy is limited to in-frame clones, with some not included. Seen here are about 84,000 clones, 86% observed once, and the top ten hold around 5.2%. Sample: blood. These receptors were taken from a person aged 18 to 75 in good health. CDR3s include the opening cysteine and the closing phenylalanine or tryptophan. D genes are given only for firm matches. Size is omitted from some rows. Given values are once, few, many or a class for expanded clones.

D | size | J | V | CDR3 | DNA
TRBD1 | . | TRBJ1-1 | TRBV7-9 | CASSPQGVNTEAFF | TGTGCCAGCAGTCCTCAGGGGGTGAACACTGAAGCTTTCTTT
. | . | TRBJ1-5 | TRBV19 | CASSDRGSYSNQPQHF | TGTGCCAGTAGTGATAGGGGGAGTTATAGCAATCAGCCCCAGCATTTT
. | few | TRBJ1-1 | TRBV11-2 | CASSLGMMNTEAFF | TGTGCCAGCAGCTTAGGAATGATGAACACTGAAGCTTTCTTT
TRBD1 | . | TRBJ1-1 | TRBV7-2 | CASSSLNRGQGNTEAFF | TGTGCCAGCAGCTCCCTTAACAGAGGACAGGGGAACACTGAAGCTTTCTTT
. | . | TRBJ1-1 | TRBV5-1 | CASSLDRGALEAFF | TGCGCCAGCAGCTTGGATAGAGGGGCTCTTGAAGCTTTCTTT
. | . | TRBJ1-5 | TRBV18 | CASSPPGANNQPQHF | TGTGCCAGCTCACCACCGGGGGCCAACAATCAGCCCCAGCATTTT
TRBD1 | . | TRBJ1-2 | TRBV2 | CASSGATGDKYGYTF | TGTGCCAGCAGTGGGGCCACAGGGGATAAGTATGGCTACACCTTC
. | . | TRBJ1-2 | TRBV14 | CASSPDRSYGYTF | TGTGCCAGCAGCCCTGACAGGTCCTATGGCTACACCTTC
. | once | TRBJ1-1 | TRBV5-8 | CASSPYRTDEAFF | TGTGCCAGCAGCCCTTACCGGACAGACGAAGCTTTCTTT
TRBD1 | . | TRBJ1-3 | TRBV6-6 | CASSPGQGRPIYF | TGTGCCAGCAGTCCCGGACAGGGTCGCCCCATATATTTT
. | . | TRBJ2-1 | TRBV14 | CASSQHYNEQFF | TGTGCCAGCAGCCAACACTACAATGAGCAGTTCTTC
. | . | TRBJ2-3 | TRBV18 | CASSSGRTSTDTQYF | TGTGCCAGCTCATCGGGACGGACTAGCACAGATACGCAGTATTTT
TRBD1 | . | TRBJ1-3 | TRBV9 | CASSVQTGFNGNTIYF | TGTGCCAGCAGCGTGCAGACAGGGTTTAATGGAAACACCATATATTTT
. | . | TRBJ2-1 | TRBV30 | CAWSRTQQGQFF | TGTGCCTGGAGCCGGACCCAACAAGGGCAGTTCTTC
. | . | TRBJ2-1 | TRBV4-1 | CASSHPQGNPRNEQFF | TGCGCCAGCAGCCATCCCCAGGGCAACCCTCGCAATGAGCAGTTCTTC
. | . | TRBJ2-3 | TRBV19 | CASRETGLTDTQYF | TGTGCCAGTAGAGAAACGGGACTCACAGATACGCAGTATTTT
. | . | TRBJ2-2 | TRBV6-5 | CASSYSNRGGELFF | TGTGCCAGCAGTTACTCCAATAGGGGCGGGGAGCTGTTTTTT
. | . | TRBJ1-1 | TRBV9 | CASSVRDEALTGMNTEAFF | TGTGCCAGCAGCGTAAGGGACGAGGCCCTGACAGGAATGAACACTGAAGCTTTCTTT
. | . | TRBJ2-5 | TRBV4-1 | CASSQDLVLETQYF | TGCGCCAGCAGCCAAGATTTGGTTCTGGAGACCCAGTACTTC
. | few | TRBJ1-5 | TRBV5-1 | CASSIGENQPQHF | TGCGCCAGCAGCATCGGTGAGAATCAGCCCCAGCATTTT
. | . | TRBJ2-3 | TRBV7-6 | CASSFTDTQYF | TGTGCCAGCAGCTTCACAGATACGCAGTATTTT
. | . | TRBJ1-1 | TRBV2 | CASSEALGRGDAFF | TGTGCCAGCAGTGAAGCGCTAGGCAGGGGTGATGCTTTCTTT
. | . | TRBJ1-1 | TRBV19 | CASSIYSGRLSEAFF | TGTGCCAGTAGTATCTACTCGGGACGGCTTTCTGAAGCTTTCTTT
. | . | TRBJ2-1 | TRBV19 | CASSIDRDNHQFF | TGTGCCAGTAGTATAGATCGGGACAATCACCAGTTCTTC
. | . | TRBJ1-1 | TRBV18 | CASSWDTEAFF | TGTGCCAGCTCATGGGACACTGAAGCTTTCTTT
. | few | TRBJ1-1 | TRBV20-1 | CSANGNTEAFF | TGCAGTGCTAACGGGAACACTGAAGCTTTCTTT
TRBD1 | . | TRBJ1-4 | TRBV4-3 | CASSANRGYNEKLFF | TGCGCCAGCAGTGCAAACAGGGGTTATAATGAAAAACTGTTTTTT
TRBD1 | . | TRBJ2-7 | TRBV11-2 | CASSDGQGSSYEQYF | TGTGCCAGCAGCGACGGACAGGGGAGCTCCTACGAGCAGTACTTC
. | . | TRBJ1-3 | TRBV28 | CASSSRGFSGNTIYF | TGTGCCAGCAGTTCCAGGGGTTTCTCTGGAAACACCATATATTTT
. | . | TRBJ2-5 | TRBV10-3 | CAIRNMDNQETQYF | TGTGCCATCAGAAACATGGACAACCAAGAGACCCAGTACTTC
. | . | TRBJ1-5 | TRBV7-2 | CASSLPDSNQPQHF | TGTGCCAGCAGCTTACCCGATAGCAATCAGCCCCAGCATTTT
. | . | TRBJ1-3 | TRBV2 | CASRKLRTKSSGNTIYF | TGTGCCAGCCGAAAATTACGGACTAAAAGCTCTGGAAACACCATATATTTT
TRBD1 | few | TRBJ2-5 | TRBV19 | CASSMDGQGANIQYF | TGTGCCAGTAGTATGGATGGGCAGGGGGCTAATATCCAGTACTTC